This entry concerns a single T cell receptor (beta chain). Its antigen is not known. TCRalpha and TCRbeta cDNA went through nested PCRs of roughly 15 and 9 cycles, two in total. After re-calling the 5' RACE reads, TCRdb lists one entry per CDR3 protein, DNA absent. The table lists 200,000 to 250,000 distinct CDR3 sequences. This CDR3 comprises 15 residues. In germline, CDR1 is SGHAT, CDR2 FQNNGV. The data were taken from a study of monozygotic twins with inflammatory bowel disease. Overall study results and limits: Patients with IBD had less TCRbeta diversity (inverse Simpson) than their healthy co-twins.

The chain carries TRBV11-2 and TRBJ2-1; the TCRdb call, TRBD2, lacks DNA for checking. This clonotype was obtained from a human donor with ulcerative colitis or Crohn's disease, or a healthy co-twin of an affected twin (not recorded which). The sample consisted of blood. The CDR3 spells CASSPTSGGSNEQFF.